This TCR beta chain was observed in a study of T-cell reconstitution after alpha-beta-depleted transplantation in children. Molecular barcoding with unique molecular identifiers was used for the TCRbeta library. MiXCR, applied by TCRdb to the PCR reads, yields one record per CDR3 protein. The table has roughly 500,000 distinct CDR3 sequences, around 16% seen once. This clonotype showed up just a few times. Specimen: PBMCs from the stem cell graft donor, collected from the stem cell graft. This TCR came from a human donor who donated a stem cell graft to a child with acute lymphoblastic leukemia.

The CDR3 is CASSTGQFMNTEAFF. CDR3 in DNA: TGTGCCAGCAGCACGGGACAGTTCATGAACACTGAAGCTTTCTTT. The chain has TRBV7-9 and TRBJ1-1, with 7 nucleotides matching TRBD1. This CDR3 has 15 residues. The junction had 6 bases not matched to a gene; V was cut back by 5 bases and J by 0 bases. CDR1 is SEHNR and CDR2 is FQNEAQ in the germline V gene (reference sequence).